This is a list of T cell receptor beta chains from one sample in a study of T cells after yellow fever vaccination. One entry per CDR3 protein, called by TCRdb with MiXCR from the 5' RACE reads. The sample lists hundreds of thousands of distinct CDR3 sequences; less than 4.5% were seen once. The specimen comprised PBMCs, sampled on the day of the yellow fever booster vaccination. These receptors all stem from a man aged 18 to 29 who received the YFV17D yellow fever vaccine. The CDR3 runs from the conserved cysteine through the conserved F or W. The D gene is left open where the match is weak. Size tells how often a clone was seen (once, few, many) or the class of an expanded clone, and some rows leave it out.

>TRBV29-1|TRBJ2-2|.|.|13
TGCAGTGCCCGTAGGGAAAACACCGGGGAGCTGTTTTTT
CSARRENTGELFF
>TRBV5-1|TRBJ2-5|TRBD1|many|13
TGCGCCAGCAGCTACGGGACAGGGGGGACCCAGTACTTC
CASSYGTGGTQYF
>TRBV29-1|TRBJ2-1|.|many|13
TGCAGCGTAGGGGACTTCTCTAACAATGAGCAGTTCTTC
CSVGDFSNNEQFF
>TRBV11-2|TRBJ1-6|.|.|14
TGTGCCAGCGGTATAAGCTCCTATAATTCACCCCTCCACTTT
CASGISSYNSPLHF
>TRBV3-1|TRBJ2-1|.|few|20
TGTGCCAGCAGCCAAATTCTAGGGGAAGGGGTACACAGCTCCTACAATGAGCAGTTCTTC
CASSQILGEGVHSSYNEQFF
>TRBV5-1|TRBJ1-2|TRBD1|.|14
TGCGCCAGCAGCCGGGGACAGGGAGATTCTGGCTACACCTTC
CASSRGQGDSGYTF
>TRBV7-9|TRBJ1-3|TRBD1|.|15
TGTGCCAGCAGCCCAGGGACAGTCTCTGGAAACACCATATATTTT
CASSPGTVSGNTIYF
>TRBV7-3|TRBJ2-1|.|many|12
TGTGCCAGCAGCCCGAAGGCGGGTGAGCAGTTCTTC
CASSPKAGEQFF
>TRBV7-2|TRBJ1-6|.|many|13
TGTGCCAGCAGCCCAGCAGGGAATTCACCCCTCCACTTT
CASSPAGNSPLHF
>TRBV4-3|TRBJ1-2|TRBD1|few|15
TGCGCCAGCAGCCCGCGGGACAGAGGTGACTATGGCTACACCTTC
CASSPRDRGDYGYTF
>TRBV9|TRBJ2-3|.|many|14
TGTGCCAGCAGCGTAGAGTGGGGGTCAGATACGCAGTATTTT
CASSVEWGSDTQYF
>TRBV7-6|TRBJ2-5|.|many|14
TGTGCCAGCAGCTTAACTCCGGGCGAAGGGGCCCAGTACTTC
CASSLTPGEGAQYF
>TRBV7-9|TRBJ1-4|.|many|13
TGTGCCAGCAGCTTAATTCTCCGGGACAAACTGTTTTTT
CASSLILRDKLFF
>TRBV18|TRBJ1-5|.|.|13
TGTGCCAGCTCACCAAGTTCGGGGGAGCCCGAGCATTTT
CASSPSSGEPEHF
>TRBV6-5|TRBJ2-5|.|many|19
TGTGCCAGCAGTTACCCTATTGGACAGGGAGGGACGATCCAAGAGACCCAGTACTTC
CASSYPIGQGGTIQETQYF
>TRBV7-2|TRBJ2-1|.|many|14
TGTGCCAGCAGCTTTCGGCGACAAGTGTCGGAGCAGTTCTTC
CASSFRRQVSEQFF
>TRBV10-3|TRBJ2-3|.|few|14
TGTGCCATCAGTGTTGGACTGGGCATAGATACGCAGTATTTT
CAISVGLGIDTQYF
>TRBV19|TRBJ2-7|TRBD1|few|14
TGTGCCAGTAGCCAACAGGGGGCCACCTACGAGCAGTACTTC
CASSQQGATYEQYF
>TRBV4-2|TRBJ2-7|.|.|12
TGTGCCAGCAGCCAAACCGGAGGGGAGCAGTACTTC
CASSQTGGEQYF
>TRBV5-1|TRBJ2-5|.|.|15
TGCGCCAGCAGCGCAAATGACGGGTTTCGAGAGACCCAGTACTTC
CASSANDGFRETQYF
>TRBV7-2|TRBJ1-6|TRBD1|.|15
TGTGCCAGCAGCTTAGCAGGACAGGGTGAATCACCCCTCCACTTT
CASSLAGQGESPLHF
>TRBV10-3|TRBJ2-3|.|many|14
TGTGCCATCACACCGGGGTGGAACACAGATACGCAGTATTTT
CAITPGWNTDTQYF
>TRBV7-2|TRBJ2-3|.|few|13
TGTGCCAGCAGCTCTAGCCCCCGGGATACGCAGTATTTT
CASSSSPRDTQYF
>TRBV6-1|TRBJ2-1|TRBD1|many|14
TGTGCCAGCAGTCATGGACAGGGGGCGTATGAGCAGTTCTTC
CASSHGQGAYEQFF
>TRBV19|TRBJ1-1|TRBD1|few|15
TGTGCCAGTAGTCCGCGGACAGGGATAAACACTGAAGCTTTCTTT
CASSPRTGINTEAFF
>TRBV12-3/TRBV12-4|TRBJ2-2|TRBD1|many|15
TGTGCCAGCAGCCTGGGACAGGGCGGCACCGGGGAGCTGTTTTTT
CASSLGQGGTGELFF